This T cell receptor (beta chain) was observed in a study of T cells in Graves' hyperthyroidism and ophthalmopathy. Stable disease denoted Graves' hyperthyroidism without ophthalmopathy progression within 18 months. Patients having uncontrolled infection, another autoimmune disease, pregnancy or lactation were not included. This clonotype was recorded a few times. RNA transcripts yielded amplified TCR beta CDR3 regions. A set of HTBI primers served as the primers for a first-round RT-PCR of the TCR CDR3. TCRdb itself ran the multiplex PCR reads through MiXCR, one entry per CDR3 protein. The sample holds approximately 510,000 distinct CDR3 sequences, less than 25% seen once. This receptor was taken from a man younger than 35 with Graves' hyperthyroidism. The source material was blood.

Written as DNA, the CDR3 is TGTGCCAGCAGCCTCCGAGGACAGGGAAGCATGAACACTGAAGCTTTCTTT. It specifies CASSLRGQGSMNTEAFF. This chain joins TRBV11-2 and TRBJ1-1, with 8 bases matching TRBD1. CDR1 and CDR2 from the germline V gene are SGHAT and FQNNGV. This CDR3 is built from 17 residues. V was clipped by 5 bases and J by 0 bases; unmatched bases: 11.